The rows below give T cell receptor beta chains drawn from one sample of a study of blood T cell repertoires in COVID-19. Profiled with immunoSEQ multiplex PCR; TCRdb holds only in-frame clones, not every one. The repertoire has some 59,000 clones, 90% to 95% of them found once; the top ten carry 3% to 5%. Sequenced material: peripheral blood. These receptors were obtained from a man aged 45-65 years with acute or convalescent COVID-19. The CDR3 runs from the conserved cysteine through the conserved F or W. D genes are given only for firm matches. Rows give clone size only sometimes, using once, few, many, or a class for an expanded clone.

CDR3 DNA: TGTGCCAGCAAATTAGGGGGAAGCGAGCAGTACTTC; CDR3 protein: CASKLGGSEQYF; D gene: .; V gene: TRBV27; clone size: .; J gene: TRBJ2-7
CDR3 DNA: TGTGCCAGCAGTACTAGTGCAACTAGCACAGATACGCAGTATTTT; CDR3 protein: CASSTSATSTDTQYF; D gene: .; V gene: TRBV6-5; clone size: .; J gene: TRBJ2-3
CDR3 DNA: TGTGCCAGCAGCTCAGGGGGTGAGACCCAGTACTTC; CDR3 protein: CASSSGGETQYF; D gene: TRBD1; V gene: TRBV11-3; clone size: few; J gene: TRBJ2-5
CDR3 DNA: TGTGCCAGCAGCCCGGGAGGAGCTGGGGCCAACGTCCTGACTTTC; CDR3 protein: CASSPGGAGANVLTF; D gene: TRBD2; V gene: TRBV7-2; clone size: few; J gene: TRBJ2-6
CDR3 DNA: TGTGCCAGCAGTTACTCCGACCCCAGGGATAACTATGGCTACACCTTC; CDR3 protein: CASSYSDPRDNYGYTF; D gene: .; V gene: TRBV6-5; clone size: .; J gene: TRBJ1-2
CDR3 DNA: TGTGCCAGCAGCTTAGGGACTCCTAGCACAGATACGCAGTATTTT; CDR3 protein: CASSLGTPSTDTQYF; D gene: .; V gene: TRBV7-2; clone size: .; J gene: TRBJ2-3
CDR3 DNA: TGCCCGGGACACCCTCTATTCAACTATGGCTACACCTTC; CDR3 protein: CPGHPLFNYGYTF; D gene: .; V gene: TRBV29-1; clone size: once; J gene: TRBJ1-2
CDR3 DNA: TGTGCCAGCTCACCGAGTGTCGCTGAAGCTTTCTTT; CDR3 protein: CASSPSVAEAFF; D gene: .; V gene: TRBV18; clone size: few; J gene: TRBJ1-1
CDR3 DNA: TGTGCCAGCAACAGGGGGGATATGAACACTGAAGCTTTCTTT; CDR3 protein: CASNRGDMNTEAFF; D gene: TRBD1; V gene: TRBV6-5; clone size: .; J gene: TRBJ1-1
CDR3 DNA: TGCGCCAGCAGTGACCCTTGGACAGTACAAGAGACCCAGTACTTC; CDR3 protein: CASSDPWTVQETQYF; D gene: .; V gene: TRBV10-1; clone size: few; J gene: TRBJ2-5
CDR3 DNA: TGTGCCAGCAGCTTAGCGCACTACACAGATACGCAGTATTTT; CDR3 protein: CASSLAHYTDTQYF; D gene: .; V gene: TRBV7-2; clone size: .; J gene: TRBJ2-3
CDR3 DNA: TGCGCCAGCAGCTTAAACCCGGGTTCCGGAAACACCATATATTTT; CDR3 protein: CASSLNPGSGNTIYF; D gene: .; V gene: TRBV4-1; clone size: .; J gene: TRBJ1-3
CDR3 DNA: TGTGCCAGCAGTCCCCGCCGGGGGAGTGAAGCTTTCTTT; CDR3 protein: CASSPRRGSEAFF; D gene: .; V gene: TRBV28; clone size: .; J gene: TRBJ1-1
CDR3 DNA: TGTGCCAGCAGGAGACAGGGGGCCACTGAAGCTTTCTTT; CDR3 protein: CASRRQGATEAFF; D gene: TRBD1; V gene: TRBV12-3/TRBV12-4; clone size: .; J gene: TRBJ1-1
CDR3 DNA: TGTGCCAGCAGCCCATGGACAGGGCTCCAAGAGACCCAGTACTTC; CDR3 protein: CASSPWTGLQETQYF; D gene: TRBD1; V gene: TRBV7-9; clone size: .; J gene: TRBJ2-5
CDR3 DNA: TGTGCCAGCAGGGATAGACAGACAATAGGCACTGAAGCTTTCTTT; CDR3 protein: CASRDRQTIGTEAFF; D gene: .; V gene: TRBV6-5; clone size: .; J gene: TRBJ1-1
CDR3 DNA: TGTGCCAGTAGGCCCCAGCTAGCGGGAGCTGAGACCCAGTACTTC; CDR3 protein: CASRPQLAGAETQYF; D gene: TRBD2; V gene: TRBV19; clone size: few; J gene: TRBJ2-5
CDR3 DNA: TGCGCCAGCAGTCTCTTGGCAGGCGGGCGGCAAGAGACCCAGTACTTC; CDR3 protein: CASSLLAGGRQETQYF; D gene: .; V gene: TRBV23-1; clone size: .; J gene: TRBJ2-5
CDR3 DNA: TGTGCCAGCAGCTTGGATCAGGGCTTTTCCTACGAGCAGTACTTC; CDR3 protein: CASSLDQGFSYEQYF; D gene: .; V gene: TRBV5-4; clone size: once; J gene: TRBJ2-7
CDR3 DNA: TGTGCCAGCAGCCCGGGACTCGACTACAATGAGCAGTTCTTC; CDR3 protein: CASSPGLDYNEQFF; D gene: .; V gene: TRBV3-1/TRBV3-2; clone size: .; J gene: TRBJ2-1
CDR3 DNA: TGTGCCTGGAGTCCCCGGACTAGCGGGACTAACGAGCAGTACTTC; CDR3 protein: CAWSPRTSGTNEQYF; D gene: TRBD2; V gene: TRBV30; clone size: .; J gene: TRBJ2-7
CDR3 DNA: TGTGCCAGCAGCTTAGCTGGGACAGGGGGTGAGGAGCAGTACTTC; CDR3 protein: CASSLAGTGGEEQYF; D gene: TRBD1; V gene: TRBV5-4; clone size: .; J gene: TRBJ2-7
CDR3 DNA: TGTGCCAGCAGTTACTCAGGAGGACAGGGTTTCGACGAGCAGTACTTC; CDR3 protein: CASSYSGGQGFDEQYF; D gene: TRBD1; V gene: TRBV6-5; clone size: .; J gene: TRBJ2-7
CDR3 DNA: TGTGCCAGCAGCCGGGCGGGGGGAGGCACAGATACGCAGTATTTT; CDR3 protein: CASSRAGGGTDTQYF; D gene: TRBD2; V gene: TRBV7-8; clone size: .; J gene: TRBJ2-3
CDR3 DNA: TGCGCCAGCAAGAAGGAGAGCTCGGGTCCCTCCTCCGAGCAGTACTTC; CDR3 protein: CASKKESSGPSSEQYF; D gene: .; V gene: TRBV10-1; clone size: .; J gene: TRBJ2-7
CDR3 DNA: TGTGCCAGCTACACAGGGAACACGCAGTATTTT; CDR3 protein: CASYTGNTQYF; D gene: .; V gene: TRBV5-4; clone size: .; J gene: TRBJ2-3
CDR3 DNA: TGTGCCAGCTCACAAGGGGTTAACTATGGCTACACCTTC; CDR3 protein: CASSQGVNYGYTF; D gene: .; V gene: TRBV18; clone size: .; J gene: TRBJ1-2
CDR3 DNA: TGTGCCAGCGCTATTCAGGGATCCGGGGAGCTGTTTTTT; CDR3 protein: CASAIQGSGELFF; D gene: .; V gene: TRBV27; clone size: .; J gene: TRBJ2-2
CDR3 DNA: TGTGCCAGCAGCCCCCCACCGGGACAATTTGATAATTCACCCCTCCACTTT; CDR3 protein: CASSPPPGQFDNSPLHF; D gene: .; V gene: TRBV7-6; clone size: .; J gene: TRBJ1-6
CDR3 DNA: TGTGCCAGCAGTTACTCTGCAGGGGAGTCAACTGAAGCTTTCTTT; CDR3 protein: CASSYSAGESTEAFF; D gene: .; V gene: TRBV6-6; clone size: .; J gene: TRBJ1-1